This TCR beta chain was documented in a study of T cells in Graves' hyperthyroidism and ophthalmopathy. Study information: The authors collected peripheral blood at initial diagnosis, before any treatment.

RNA transcripts were the template for amplifying TCR beta CDR3 regions. The study used the HTBI primer set for a first-round RT-PCR of the TCR CDR3. TCRdb reprocessed the multiplex PCR reads via MiXCR and lists one record per CDR3 protein. The table lists about 530,000 distinct CDR3 sequences, 17% of them singletons. Ophthalmopathy patients had Clinical Activity Score at least 3, NOSPECS grade at least 4, duration under 3 months. V was pared by 5 bases and J by 5 bases, with 15 bases between. From germline, CDR1 is SGHTA and CDR2 FQGNSA. This CDR3 spans 14 amino acids. Points on this clonotype: Its target is unknown.

Study-wide results and caveats: Most thyroid-expanded clonotypes above 0.001 were also found in blood. Ophthalmopathy and stable hyperthyroidism were told apart by a 13 V-J model.

The clonotype originates from a woman aged 18-35 years with Graves' ophthalmopathy. The sample was blood. The rearrangement uses TRBV7-2 and TRBJ2-5, with a tentative D call TRBD2 (5 bases). The CDR3 sequence: CASSPYSERETQYF. The CDR3 DNA is TGTGCCAGCAGCCCCTACTCGGAGCGGGAGACCCAGTACTTC.